These 17 T cell receptor beta chains originate from one sample sequenced in a study of cytomegalovirus exposure and HLA in healthy donors (dated by TCRdb to 2016 to 2017). Library method: the immunoSEQ multiplex PCR assay. A mixture of 60 forward primers for TCR Vbeta segments and 13 reverse primers for TCR Jbeta segments was used in the multiplex PCR. The table was pulled from immuneACCESS by TCRdb, which kept in-frame rearrangements only. Such tables lose some clones; where checked, under half of the loss comes from unresolved V genes, and the rest has no known cause. A total of 95,000 to 150,000 clones appear in this sample, about 81% of them only once. The top ten clones comprise about 8.3% of the sample. Sequencing was done on a sample of PBMCs. The source of these receptors is a woman in her 50s in good health and CMV-seropositive.

The sample holds a few counts of this clone. The gene calls are TRBV4-1 and TRBJ1-2, with D unclear. The V and J ends lost 1 base and 0 bases respectively, with 15 bases between them. The CDR3 sequence is 17 residues long. Germline CDR1 reads MGHRA; CDR2 reads YSYEKL. CDR3 sequence reads: CASSQGPGRASNYGYTF. The CDR3, as DNA: TGCGCCAGCAGCCAAGGCCCCGGGAGGGCCTCTAACTATGGCTACACCTTC.

CDR3 nucleotide sequence: TGTGCCAGCAGCGTCCCGGGACAGAATGGCTACACCTTC. Its translation: CASSVPGQNGYTF. The genes are TRBV11-2 and TRBJ1-2; 7 bases map to TRBD1. V lost 5 bases to trimming and J lost 6 bases; unmatched junction nucleotides: 6. Germline V lookup: CDR1 SGHAT, CDR2 FQNNGV. The CDR3 runs to 13 residues.

The chain is built from TRBV30 and TRBJ2-3; 8 positions match TRBD2. The V segment lost 2 bases and the J segment 2 bases; nucleotides outside the gene matches: 3. The CDR3 is 14 residues long. Germline values: CDR1 GTSNPN, CDR2 SVGIG (reference sequence). The DNA of the CDR3 is TGTGCCTGGAGTCCGGGGGGGCTCACAGATACGCAGTATTTT. Translated, it gives CAWSPGGLTDTQYF.

The CDR3 DNA reads TGTGCCAGCAGCTTAGGTTTAGGTCCGACAGGGATCAACACTGAAGCTTTCTTT. It is translated as CASSLGLGPTGINTEAFF. The chain joins TRBV5-6 to TRBJ1-1, with TRBD1 matching 7 bases. V shed 2 bases, J shed 2 bases, and the junction held 15 bases outside the gene matches. Germline CDR1 and CDR2: SGHDT and YYEEEE. The CDR3 consists of 18 residues. The entire variable domain, with the rest obtained from reference TRBV5-6 and TRBJ1-1, is as follows: DAGVTQSPTHLIKTRGQQVTLRCSPKSGHDTVSWYQQALGQGPQFIFQYYEEEERQRGNFPDRFSGHQFPNYSSELNVNALLLGDSALYLCASSLGLGPTGINTEAFFGQGTRLTVV.

The chain links TRBV11-3 to TRBJ2-1; TRBD2 matches at 10 bases. Germline CDR1 SGHNT, CDR2 YENEEA. After removal of 5 bases from V and 2 bases from J, the junction contained 9 bases not matched to a gene. This CDR3 contains 17 residues. The DNA for the CDR3 is TGTGCCAGCAGCCAATGGACTAGCGGAAACGCCTACAATGAGCAGTTCTTC. Residues: CASSQWTSGNAYNEQFF.

J is TRBJ2-5 and V is TRBV5-1; tentatively, D is TRBD2 (5 bases). Germline V gene data show CDR1 as SGHRS and CDR2 as YFSETQ. The CDR3 runs to 15 residues. Trimming took off 4 bases at V and 5 bases at J, with 18 bases between the two ends. Written as DNA, the CDR3 is TGCGCCAGCAGCCCCGGGATATACAAGGCGGAGACCCAGTACTTC. Its protein product is CASSPGIYKAETQYF.

V usage is TRBV27 and J usage is TRBJ2-1; 8 positions match TRBD2. Trimming cost V 4 bases and J 0 bases; bases outside gene matches: 8. The CDR3 spans 17 residues. The V gene's germline CDR1 is MNHEY and CDR2 SMNVEV (reference sequence). CDR3 sequence (DNA): TGTGCCAGCAGTTCAGACGGACTAGCCGTCTCCTACAATGAGCAGTTCTTC. The encoded protein is CASSSDGLAVSYNEQFF.

Turning to this clone: One junction end does not reproduce the germline sequence, and a read error may be involved. The rearrangement uses TRBV11-2 and TRBJ2-1; 13 nucleotides match TRBD2. The CDR3 contains 15 residues. Looked up from germline, CDR1 is SGHAT and CDR2 is FQNNGV. CDR3 residues: CASSLPGLAGNEQFF. CDR3 coding DNA: TGTGCCAGCAGCTTACCGGGACTAGCGGGAAATGAACAGTTCTTC.

The chain links TRBV7-3 to TRBJ2-2, with no clear D. The CDR3 has 13 residues. Germline V gene data show CDR1 as SGHTA and CDR2 as FQGTGA. Trimming left V 5 bases short and J 9 bases short, with 13 bases between. The CDR3 sequence: CASSPSTGRELFF. For the CDR3, the DNA is TGTGCCAGCAGCCCCTCGACGGGTAGGGAGCTGTTTTTT.

The chain joins TRBV4-1 to TRBJ2-7; 7 bases align to TRBD1. The length of the CDR3 is 16 residues. Trimming cost V 5 bases and J 1 base; bases outside gene matches: 11. CDR1 is MGHRA and CDR2 is YSYEKL in the germline V gene. The CDR3 here is CASSLRRDRGSYEQYF. In DNA, the CDR3 is TGCGCCAGCAGCTTGCGCCGGGACAGAGGATCCTACGAGCAGTACTTC.

CDR3 sequence reads: CASSLGLGGYTDTQYF. The CDR3 DNA is TGCGCCAGCAGCTTGGGCCTGGGCGGGTACACAGATACGCAGTATTTT. The chain links TRBV5-1 to TRBJ2-3; TRBD2 might be the D (5 bases). The CDR3 loop spans 16 amino acids. V dropped 0 bases and J dropped 2 bases, with 13 bases sitting between them. Germline V CDR1 and CDR2: SGHRS, YFSETQ.

The chain has TRBV30 and TRBJ1-6; 8 bases are a match to TRBD1. There are 15 residues in the CDR3. The germline V gene has CDR1 GTSNPN and CDR2 SVGIG (reference sequence). V trimming: 4 bases; J trimming: 2 bases; junction bases outside the gene matches: 4. The CDR3 sequence is CAWKTGDTYNSPLHF. The CDR3 nucleotides are TGTGCCTGGAAGACAGGGGATACCTATAATTCACCCCTCCACTTT.

The rearrangement uses TRBV19 and TRBJ1-1; D not certain. Trimming took off 6 bases at V and 5 bases at J, with 10 bases between the two ends. CDR1 LNHDA and CDR2 SQIVND come from the germline V gene (reference sequence). This CDR3 is 12 amino acids long. CDR3 DNA sequence: TGTGCCAGTAGCCACAGCAGGACTGAAGCTTTCTTT. It specifies CASSHSRTEAFF.

The CDR3 coding sequence is TGTGCCATCAGTGGGGAACTAGCGGGGGGGTACTCTGGGGCCAACGTCCTGACTTTC. Translating it yields CAISGELAGGYSGANVLTF. The chain has TRBV10-3 and TRBJ2-6, with 13 bases lining up with TRBD2. Germline loops: CDR1 ENHRY, CDR2 SYGVKD. The CDR3 is 19 amino acids. The J segment lost 0 bases and the V segment lost 4 bases, leaving 6 bases of the junction unmatched.

This clone showed up just a few times. The chain couples TRBV5-1 to TRBJ1-2, with D maybe TRBD1 (6 bases). The V gene lost 4 bases and the J gene lost 4 bases, with 14 bases spanning the gap. Germline CDR1 and CDR2: SGHRS and YFSETQ. The CDR3 totals 14 residues. In DNA form, the CDR3 reads TGCGCCAGCAGCCCACCTCAGGGGTTCTATGGCTACACCTTC. Translation gives CASSPPQGFYGYTF.

This clone occurred a few times. This chain connects TRBV9 to TRBJ1-1; tentatively, D is TRBD1 (5 bases). Germline V gene data show CDR1 as SGDLS and CDR2 as YYNGEE. V was cut by 3 bases and J by 5 bases, with 11 bases left in between. The CDR3 loop spans 13 amino acids. CDR3 nucleotides: TGTGCCAGCAGCGAGGCCGGGGGGACTGAAGCTTTCTTT. Its translation is CASSEAGGTEAFF.

The chain combines TRBV15 with TRBJ1-5; D gene ambiguous. V dropped 8 bases and J dropped 5 bases, with 16 bases sitting between them. Germline lookup yields CDR1 LNHNV and CDR2 YYDKDF (reference sequence). The CDR3 has 14 amino acids. This CDR3 is CATGPSHRDQPQHF. For the CDR3, the DNA is TGTGCCACCGGTCCATCCCACCGCGATCAGCCCCAGCATTTT.